These T cell receptor beta chains were read from a single sample in a study of chronic HIV infection and antiretroviral therapy. A single record per CDR3 protein comes from TCRdb applying MiXCR to the 5' RACE reads. Of more than 30,000 distinct CDR3 sequences in the sample, roughly 9.1% are singletons; the top ten hold more than 2%. Sequenced material: peripheral blood. Receptor source: an adult who had HIV and had not received antiretroviral therapy, or was an uninfected healthy control (not recorded which). The CDR3 runs from the conserved cysteine through the conserved F or W. The order of the fields is D gene, J gene, clone size, V gene, CDR3 DNA, CDR3 protein. The D gene is left open where the match is weak. Part of the rows lack a size; the others show once, few, many or a class for expanded clones.

D gene: .; J gene: TRBJ2-2; clone size: .; V gene: TRBV12-3/TRBV12-4; CDR3 DNA: TGTGCCAGCAGTTTAGGGCAGGCGAACACCGGGGAGCTGTTTTTT; CDR3 protein: CASSLGQANTGELFF
D gene: .; J gene: TRBJ1-4; clone size: many; V gene: TRBV20-1; CDR3 DNA: TGCAGTGCTAGGTCGGTTCCAGGGATTAATGAAAAACTGTTTTTT; CDR3 protein: CSARSVPGINEKLFF
D gene: .; J gene: TRBJ2-1; clone size: many; V gene: TRBV6-2/TRBV6-3; CDR3 DNA: TGTGCCAGCAGTCCACCCCCCGAGCAGTTCTTC; CDR3 protein: CASSPPPEQFF
D gene: TRBD2; J gene: TRBJ2-5; clone size: many; V gene: TRBV3-1; CDR3 DNA: TGTGCCAGCAGCCAAGGACCCTTAGTTAGCGGGAGTGTTGAGACCCAGTACTTC; CDR3 protein: CASSQGPLVSGSVETQYF
D gene: .; J gene: TRBJ1-2; clone size: many; V gene: TRBV2; CDR3 DNA: TGTGCCAGCATAGAAAGGGCAGGGGATTATGGCTACACCTTC; CDR3 protein: CASIERAGDYGYTF
D gene: TRBD2; J gene: TRBJ2-3; clone size: .; V gene: TRBV5-1; CDR3 DNA: TGCGCCAGCAGCTCGGCCCGGGGGGTTGGAGATACGCAGTATTTT; CDR3 protein: CASSSARGVGDTQYF
D gene: .; J gene: TRBJ2-6; clone size: .; V gene: TRBV27; CDR3 DNA: TGTGCCAGCAGTTTGACCGGATCTTTTAGGGACGTCCTGACTTTC; CDR3 protein: CASSLTGSFRDVLTF
D gene: TRBD1; J gene: TRBJ1-2; clone size: many; V gene: TRBV20-1; CDR3 DNA: TGCAGTGCTAGAGCTCCCGCAGGGGGAGGCTATGGCTACACCTTC; CDR3 protein: CSARAPAGGGYGYTF
D gene: TRBD1; J gene: TRBJ2-2; clone size: many; V gene: TRBV4-2; CDR3 DNA: TGTGCCAGCAGCCAGGGGACAGGGGAAACCGGGGAGCTGTTTTTT; CDR3 protein: CASSQGTGETGELFF
D gene: .; J gene: TRBJ1-1; clone size: .; V gene: TRBV3-1; CDR3 DNA: TGTGCCAGCAGCCACAGGGCTAACACTGAAGCTTTCTTT; CDR3 protein: CASSHRANTEAFF
D gene: .; J gene: TRBJ2-1; clone size: few; V gene: TRBV27; CDR3 DNA: TGTGCCAGCAGTTACTCAGAGTACAATGAGCAGTTCTTC; CDR3 protein: CASSYSEYNEQFF
D gene: .; J gene: TRBJ2-2; clone size: many; V gene: TRBV20-1; CDR3 DNA: TGCAGTGCTTTTGAACGGGGGCCTGGCGGGGAGCTGTTTTTT; CDR3 protein: CSAFERGPGGELFF
D gene: TRBD1; J gene: TRBJ1-6; clone size: .; V gene: TRBV20-1; CDR3 DNA: TGCAGTGCTAGAGATATGGGGACAGGAGATAATTCACCCCTCCACTTT; CDR3 protein: CSARDMGTGDNSPLHF
D gene: TRBD2; J gene: TRBJ2-7; clone size: many; V gene: TRBV4-2; CDR3 DNA: TGTGCCAGCAGCCAAGAAGGTACGCTAGCGGGATTCTACGAGCAGTACTTC; CDR3 protein: CASSQEGTLAGFYEQYF
D gene: .; J gene: TRBJ2-7; clone size: many; V gene: TRBV9; CDR3 DNA: TGTGCCAGCAGCGTTGCCGGGACCGGCCCCTACGAGCAGTACTTC; CDR3 protein: CASSVAGTGPYEQYF
D gene: .; J gene: TRBJ1-1; clone size: few; V gene: TRBV5-1; CDR3 DNA: TGCGCCAGCAGCTTAAGGGTCATGGACACTGAAGCTTTCTTT; CDR3 protein: CASSLRVMDTEAFF
D gene: .; J gene: TRBJ2-1; clone size: .; V gene: TRBV3-1; CDR3 DNA: TGTGCCAGCAGCCGAGGGCCGTTCAATGAGCAGTTCTTC; CDR3 protein: CASSRGPFNEQFF
D gene: .; J gene: TRBJ2-6; clone size: .; V gene: TRBV7-2; CDR3 DNA: TGTGCCAGCAGCTTGGGCGTAACCGCGGCCGGGGCCAACGTCCTGACTTTC; CDR3 protein: CASSLGVTAAGANVLTF
D gene: .; J gene: TRBJ1-5; clone size: .; V gene: TRBV7-9; CDR3 DNA: TGTGCCAGCAGCTTAAGAGATAGCAATCAGCCCCAGCATTTT; CDR3 protein: CASSLRDSNQPQHF
D gene: .; J gene: TRBJ2-3; clone size: few; V gene: TRBV7-2; CDR3 DNA: TGTGCCAGCAGCCCGACTAGACTTCATGATACGCAGTATTTT; CDR3 protein: CASSPTRLHDTQYF
D gene: .; J gene: TRBJ1-1; clone size: few; V gene: TRBV9; CDR3 DNA: TGTGCCAGCAGCCCGAGACGGTTGAACACTGAAGCTTTCTTT; CDR3 protein: CASSPRRLNTEAFF
D gene: .; J gene: TRBJ2-5; clone size: few; V gene: TRBV29-1; CDR3 DNA: TGCAGCGTTGAAGAGGCGGCGGCGGAGACCCAGTACTTC; CDR3 protein: CSVEEAAAETQYF
D gene: .; J gene: TRBJ2-7; clone size: many; V gene: TRBV20-1; CDR3 DNA: TGCAGTGCTAGTTTAGGGACCTACGAGCAGTACTTC; CDR3 protein: CSASLGTYEQYF
D gene: TRBD2; J gene: TRBJ2-1; clone size: .; V gene: TRBV7-9; CDR3 DNA: TGTGCCAGCAGCTCCAAGGGCACTAGCGGGGGCCTCTACAATGAGCAGTTCTTC; CDR3 protein: CASSSKGTSGGLYNEQFF
D gene: .; J gene: TRBJ2-7; clone size: many; V gene: TRBV9; CDR3 DNA: TGTGCCAGCAGCGTAGCAGGCGACAGGCCTTACTCCTACGAGCAGTACTTC; CDR3 protein: CASSVAGDRPYSYEQYF
D gene: .; J gene: TRBJ1-2; clone size: few; V gene: TRBV7-2; CDR3 DNA: TGTGCCAGCAGCTTAGAGAATGCAGGGTATGGCTACACCTTC; CDR3 protein: CASSLENAGYGYTF
D gene: TRBD1; J gene: TRBJ2-5; clone size: many; V gene: TRBV12-3/TRBV12-4; CDR3 DNA: TGTGCCAGCATCCTAGGGACAGAAGAGACCCAGTACTTC; CDR3 protein: CASILGTEETQYF
D gene: TRBD2; J gene: TRBJ2-1; clone size: few; V gene: TRBV11-1; CDR3 DNA: TGTGCCAGCAGCTTAGAAGCGGGGGGCTACAATGAGCAGTTCTTC; CDR3 protein: CASSLEAGGYNEQFF
D gene: .; J gene: TRBJ1-2; clone size: .; V gene: TRBV5-4; CDR3 DNA: TGTGCCAGCAGCTTGAGGGGGAAGAGCTATGGCTACACCTTC; CDR3 protein: CASSLRGKSYGYTF
D gene: .; J gene: TRBJ2-3; clone size: few; V gene: TRBV27; CDR3 DNA: TGTGCCAGCAGCCGAGGGGCAGATACGCAGTATTTT; CDR3 protein: CASSRGADTQYF
D gene: TRBD1; J gene: TRBJ1-1; clone size: few; V gene: TRBV11-2; CDR3 DNA: TGTGCCAGCAGCTGGACAGGCCTGATTGGCACTGAAGCTTTCTTT; CDR3 protein: CASSWTGLIGTEAFF
D gene: .; J gene: TRBJ1-2; clone size: few; V gene: TRBV29-1; CDR3 DNA: TGCAGCGTTGAAGATCAGGGTGGCTACACCTTC; CDR3 protein: CSVEDQGGYTF
D gene: .; J gene: TRBJ1-4; clone size: many; V gene: TRBV4-2; CDR3 DNA: TGTGCCAGCAGCCAAGAACAACAGGGTAATGAAAAACTGTTTTTT; CDR3 protein: CASSQEQQGNEKLFF
D gene: TRBD1; J gene: TRBJ1-1; clone size: few; V gene: TRBV6-2/TRBV6-3; CDR3 DNA: TGTGCCAGCAGTTACTCTTCCAGGGGGCCGAACACTGAAGCTTTCTTT; CDR3 protein: CASSYSSRGPNTEAFF
D gene: .; J gene: TRBJ1-2; clone size: .; V gene: TRBV29-1; CDR3 DNA: TGCAGCGGGGCGGGGCCCTATGGCTACACCTTC; CDR3 protein: CSGAGPYGYTF
D gene: TRBD2; J gene: TRBJ2-1; clone size: few; V gene: TRBV7-9; CDR3 DNA: TGTGCCAGCAGCCCTGGACTAGCGGGAGGGCCATTGATCTTC; CDR3 protein: CASSPGLAGGPLIF
D gene: .; J gene: TRBJ1-5; clone size: many; V gene: TRBV2; CDR3 DNA: TGTGCCAGCAAAGGGGGCAATCAGCCCCAGCATTTT; CDR3 protein: CASKGGNQPQHF
D gene: TRBD2; J gene: TRBJ2-7; clone size: many; V gene: TRBV5-1; CDR3 DNA: TGCGCCAGCAGCTTGGCCCCCCAAGCGGGACGGGCCTACGAGCAGTACTTC; CDR3 protein: CASSLAPQAGRAYEQYF
D gene: TRBD1; J gene: TRBJ1-2; clone size: .; V gene: TRBV10-3; CDR3 DNA: TGTGCCATCACTCCGGGACAGGGAGACTATGGCTACACCTTC; CDR3 protein: CAITPGQGDYGYTF
D gene: .; J gene: TRBJ1-1; clone size: many; V gene: TRBV2; CDR3 DNA: TGTGCCAGCAGTGAAGGGGGTTGGACTGAAGCTTTCTTT; CDR3 protein: CASSEGGWTEAFF
D gene: .; J gene: TRBJ2-3; clone size: medium-sized; V gene: TRBV28; CDR3 DNA: TGTGCCAGCAGTTTGGGCCGCACAGATACGCAGTATTTT; CDR3 protein: CASSLGRTDTQYF
D gene: .; J gene: TRBJ1-5; clone size: .; V gene: TRBV9; CDR3 DNA: TGTGCCAGCAGCGCGACAGGAAATCAGCCCCAGCATTTT; CDR3 protein: CASSATGNQPQHF
D gene: .; J gene: TRBJ2-5; clone size: once; V gene: TRBV9; CDR3 DNA: TGTGCCAGCAGCGTAGCCCCCGTGCGGGGAGAAGAGACCCAGTACTTC; CDR3 protein: CASSVAPVRGEETQYF
D gene: TRBD2; J gene: TRBJ2-7; clone size: many; V gene: TRBV10-2; CDR3 DNA: TGCGCCAGCAGTGGACAAGGGACTAGCGGACTCTACGAGCAGTACTTC; CDR3 protein: CASSGQGTSGLYEQYF
D gene: .; J gene: TRBJ1-5; clone size: .; V gene: TRBV12-3/TRBV12-4; CDR3 DNA: TGTGCCAGCAGTCCCAAACAGGGAAATCAGCCCCAGCATTTT; CDR3 protein: CASSPKQGNQPQHF
D gene: .; J gene: TRBJ2-1; clone size: many; V gene: TRBV10-3; CDR3 DNA: TGTGCCATCAGTGAACTAGCACGCGCTGAGCAGTTCTTC; CDR3 protein: CAISELARAEQFF
D gene: .; J gene: TRBJ1-5; clone size: medium-sized; V gene: TRBV24-1; CDR3 DNA: TGTGCCACCAATCTAGGATTCACCAATCAGCCCCAGCATTTT; CDR3 protein: CATNLGFTNQPQHF
D gene: .; J gene: TRBJ1-5; clone size: .; V gene: TRBV4-3; CDR3 DNA: TGCGCCAGCAGCCAAGAGCAGCGCAATCAGCCCCAGCATTTT; CDR3 protein: CASSQEQRNQPQHF
D gene: .; J gene: TRBJ1-1; clone size: many; V gene: TRBV4-2; CDR3 DNA: TGTGCCAGCAGCCAAGAAACAGGGAACACTGAAGCTTTCTTT; CDR3 protein: CASSQETGNTEAFF
D gene: TRBD1; J gene: TRBJ1-1; clone size: many; V gene: TRBV29-1; CDR3 DNA: TGCAGCGTTGAAGGTGGGACAGGGGGATCTGAAGCTTTCTTT; CDR3 protein: CSVEGGTGGSEAFF
D gene: .; J gene: TRBJ2-7; clone size: .; V gene: TRBV4-3; CDR3 DNA: TGCGCCAGCAGCCAAGGTAGAACCTACGAGCAGTACTTC; CDR3 protein: CASSQGRTYEQYF
D gene: .; J gene: TRBJ2-3; clone size: many; V gene: TRBV10-3; CDR3 DNA: TGTGCCATGACTGACCCGAACACAGATACGCAGTATTTT; CDR3 protein: CAMTDPNTDTQYF
D gene: .; J gene: TRBJ2-5; clone size: .; V gene: TRBV13; CDR3 DNA: TGTGCCAGCAGCTCCTCCGGTGAGACCCAGTACTTC; CDR3 protein: CASSSSGETQYF
D gene: .; J gene: TRBJ2-1; clone size: .; V gene: TRBV29-1; CDR3 DNA: TGCAGCGGTACTACTAGTAGCCCCAATGAGCAGTTCTTC; CDR3 protein: CSGTTSSPNEQFF
D gene: .; J gene: TRBJ2-1; clone size: many; V gene: TRBV18; CDR3 DNA: TGTGCCAGCTCACCAAGGACGGGAATATCGAATGAGCAGTTCTTC; CDR3 protein: CASSPRTGISNEQFF